This is a list of T cell receptor beta chains from one sample in a study of blood T cell repertoires in COVID-19. Sequenced by immunoSEQ multiplex PCR; TCRdb stores in-frame clones only, minus some. The sample has some 450,000 clones, roughly 88% seen once; the top ten hold 10% to 15%. Sequenced input: peripheral blood. The receptors here all came from a woman in her fifties or sixties with COVID-19, enrolled during active disease. Each CDR3 is given with its conserved first and last residue. D genes are given only for firm matches. Size is omitted from some rows. Given values are once, few, many or a class for expanded clones.

>TRBV9|TRBD2|.|TRBJ2-1
TGTGCCAGCAGCGCCGGGAGGGCCCTGAATGAGCAGTTCTTC
CASSAGRALNEQFF
>TRBV5-5|.|.|TRBJ1-1
TGTGCCAGCAGCCCAGGGTCTCCGAACACTGAAGCTTTCTTT
CASSPGSPNTEAFF
>TRBV28|.|.|TRBJ1-3
TGTGCCAGCAGTTTGTCGGGAAACACCATATATTTT
CASSLSGNTIYF
>TRBV7-7|.|few|TRBJ2-1
TGTGCCAGCAGCCGTGGGCAGGGATTTTACAATGAGCAGTTCTTC
CASSRGQGFYNEQFF
>TRBV19|.|.|TRBJ1-1
TGTGCCAGTGCCCTGGGGGCGGGGGGGCCGCTCCTTTCGAACACTGAAGCTTTCTTT
CASALGAGGPLLSNTEAFF
>TRBV11-1|.|.|TRBJ1-3
TGTGCCAGCAGCCCGAGGACAGCCACCTCTGGAAACACCATATATTTT
CASSPRTATSGNTIYF
>TRBV18|.|.|TRBJ1-2
TGTGCCAGCTCACCAGGGCAGGGTGACTATGGCTACACCTTC
CASSPGQGDYGYTF
>TRBV5-1|TRBD1|.|TRBJ2-7
TGCGCCAGCAGCACAATGACAGGGGCCTACGAGCAGTACTTC
CASSTMTGAYEQYF
>TRBV5-1|.|.|TRBJ1-1
TGCGCCAGCAGCTTGTCAGGGCCGAACACTGAAGCTTTCTTT
CASSLSGPNTEAFF
>TRBV5-1|TRBD2|.|TRBJ2-1
TGCGCCAGCAGCACCCTAGCGGGGGGCGATGAGCAGTTCTTC
CASSTLAGGDEQFF
>TRBV5-6|.|.|TRBJ1-1
TGTGCCAGCAACCACAGGTCTCACACTGAAGCTTTCTTT
CASNHRSHTEAFF
>TRBV6-5|.|.|TRBJ1-1
TGTGCCAGCAGTTTAACGGGGAACACTGAAGCTTTCTTT
CASSLTGNTEAFF
>TRBV6-6|.|.|TRBJ1-5
TGTGCCAGCAGCTTTAAGGGGCAGACGAGCAATCAGCCCCAGCATTTT
CASSFKGQTSNQPQHF
>TRBV27|TRBD2|.|TRBJ2-1
TGTGCCAGCAGTTTATCTAGCGGGGGGGCTAATGAGCAGTTCTTC
CASSLSSGGANEQFF
>TRBV3-1/TRBV3-2|.|.|TRBJ1-1
TGTGCCAGCAGCCAACCAGGAGGGAACACTGAAGCTTTCTTT
CASSQPGGNTEAFF
>TRBV7-2|.|.|TRBJ1-2
TGTGCCAGCAGCTTATCCGGGAATACTAACTATGGCTACACCTTC
CASSLSGNTNYGYTF
>TRBV4-2|.|.|TRBJ1-3
TGTGCCAGCAGCCAAGAATCCCAGGACTACTCTGGAAACACCATATATTTT
CASSQESQDYSGNTIYF
>TRBV2|.|.|TRBJ2-3
TGTGCCAGCAGTTTACAGTCAGATACGCAGTATTTT
CASSLQSDTQYF
>TRBV5-1|.|few|TRBJ2-7
TGCGCCAGCAGCTCACAGGGTTACGAGCAGTACTTC
CASSSQGYEQYF
>TRBV12-5|.|.|TRBJ1-1
TGTGCTAGTGGTTTGTTGGGGTTCAGGGGACCGATGAACACTGAAGCTTTCTTT
CASGLLGFRGPMNTEAFF
>TRBV10-3|TRBD2|.|TRBJ2-2
TGTGCCACCCTCAGAGGGAGGGACACCGGGGAGCTGTTTTTT
CATLRGRDTGELFF
>TRBV3-1/TRBV3-2|.|.|TRBJ2-2
TGTGCCAGCAGCCAAACCTGGGCCCTCCCCGGGGAGCTGTTTTTT
CASSQTWALPGELFF
>TRBV27|.|.|TRBJ2-2
TGTGCCAGCAGTTTATATTCTACCGGGGAGCTGTTTTTT
CASSLYSTGELFF
>TRBV11-1|TRBD2|.|TRBJ2-1
TGTGCCAGCAGCCCCGCCGGGATAGCGGGGGACAATGAGCAGTTCTTC
CASSPAGIAGDNEQFF
>TRBV2|TRBD1|.|TRBJ1-4
TGTGCCAGCAGTCGCCGACAGGGTGGTGAAAAACTGTTTTTT
CASSRRQGGEKLFF